Below, 13 T cell receptor beta chains from the same sample are listed, as sequenced in a study of Graves' ophthalmopathy and Graves' hyperthyroidism. Transcripts of RNA were the source for amplifying TCR beta CDR3 regions. An opening RT-PCR round employed HTBI primers and preceded a second-round multiplex PCR. TCRdb re-called the multiplex PCR reads through MiXCR, storing one row per CDR3 protein. The top ten hold approximately 9.8% of the sample, which has approximately 500,000 distinct CDR3 sequences, 14% seen once. Sequenced input: blood. These receptors were collected from a woman aged 25 to 39 with Graves' ophthalmopathy.

Only a few counts were recorded for this clonotype. Just one base apart from a much larger clone, this may be a read error. This sequence joins TRBV30 and TRBJ2-7; D assignment may be TRBD1 or TRBD2 (5 bases each). CDR1 GTSNPN and CDR2 SVGIG come from the germline V gene (reference sequence). The CDR3 loop spans 12 amino acids. The CDR3 reads CAGARGQHEQCF. CDR3 DNA: TGTGCCGGGGCGAGAGGGCAGCACGAGCAGTGCTTC.

The table lists this clonotype with many counts. The rearrangement joins TRBV4-2 to TRBJ1-6; possibly TRBD1 for D (5 bases). This CDR3 is 16 amino acids long. V dropped 5 bases and J dropped 7 bases, with 18 bases sitting between them. Germline lookup yields CDR1 LGHNA and CDR2 YNFKEQ. The CDR3 DNA reads TGTGCCAGCAGCTTGGAGCCCCAGAGACAGAATTCACCCCTCCACTTT. Its protein is CASSLEPQRQNSPLHF.

This clonotype was seen a handful of times. The chain recombines TRBV6-1 with TRBJ2-6; D possibly matches TRBD1 or TRBD2 (5 bases each). CDR3 length: 16 residues. V shed 8 bases and J shed 0 bases, with 14 bases lying between them. Looked up from germline, CDR1 is MNHNS and CDR2 is SASEGT. The CDR3 loop is CASARDPSSGANVLTF. CDR3 in DNA: TGTGCCAGCGCAAGGGACCCTTCCTCTGGGGCCAACGTCCTGACTTTC.

The V call is TRBV6-1, the J call TRBJ1-2, with 7 bases lining up with TRBD1. Trimming removed 6 bases from V and 2 bases from J; junction bases left unmatched: 6. Germline CDR1 is MNHNS and CDR2 is SASEGT. This CDR3 is built from 14 residues. CDR3 sequence: CASRGDSVNYGYTF. The DNA of the CDR3 is TGTGCCAGCAGGGGGGACAGCGTGAACTATGGCTACACCTTC.

The sample holds many counts of this clonotype. The CDR3, as DNA: TGTGCCAGCAGCCTAGACGGGAATTATGACGAGCAGTACTTC. Protein: CASSLDGNYDEQYF. The chain joins TRBV7-2 to TRBJ2-7; D might be TRBD2 (5 bases). Germline V gene lookup returns CDR1 SGHTA and CDR2 FQGNSA. Trimming left V 5 bases short and J 5 bases short, with 16 bases between. The CDR3 covers 14 residues.

About this clonotype: A much larger clone differs by one base, so this may be a read error. The chain couples TRBV19 to TRBJ2-7; D remains unclear. V shed 5 bases and J shed 4 bases, with 12 bases lying between them. CDR1 LNHDA and CDR2 SQIVND come from the germline V gene (reference sequence). The CDR3 runs to 13 residues. CDR3 protein: CASSETDAYEQYV. The CDR3 nucleotides read TGTGCCAGTAGTGAGACGGACGCTTACGAGCAGTACGTC.

This clonotype was seen ten or more times. The rearrangement links TRBV7-9 to TRBJ1-2; D unresolved. Trimming took off 5 bases at V and 3 bases at J, with 13 bases between the two ends. CDR1 SEHNR and CDR2 FQNEAQ come from the germline V gene (reference sequence). The CDR3 has 14 residues. CDR3 sequence: CASSHATTDYGYTF. CDR3 DNA: TGTGCCAGCAGCCACGCGACGACGGACTATGGCTACACCTTC.

CDR3 amino acids: CASTPGGLSRGYTF. CDR3 in DNA: TGTGCCAGCACCCCTGGCGGCCTAAGTCGCGGCTACACCTTC. This chain links TRBV28 with TRBJ1-2, with no clear D. Germline V gene lookup returns CDR1 MDHEN and CDR2 SYDVKM. The CDR3 has 14 amino acids. V was shortened by 7 bases and J by 8 bases, with 20 bases between the two germline ends.

This clonotype was observed many times. V and J are TRBV12-3 or TRBV12-4 and TRBJ2-5; TRBD1 or TRBD2 may be the D gene (5 bases each). The CDR3 has 13 residues. V was pared by 2 bases and J by 5 bases, with 9 bases between. The CDR3 region is CASSLPRGETQYF. The CDR3 coding sequence is TGTGCCAGCAGTTTACCCCGGGGCGAGACCCAGTACTTC.

Ten or more counts support this clonotype. CDR3 nucleotide sequence: TGTGCCAGCAGCTACACGGGACCGAACACTGAAGCTTTCTTT. Protein product: CASSYTGPNTEAFF. V usage is TRBV6-5 and J usage is TRBJ1-1, with D tentatively TRBD1 (5 bases). This CDR3 spans 14 amino acids. Germline V lookup: CDR1 MNHEY, CDR2 SVGAGI. The V end lost 6 bases, the J end lost 1 base, and 12 bases lay between the germline ends.

In the case of this clonotype: Since no conserved phenylalanine or tryptophan closes the CDR3, a read error is the likely cause. V and J are TRBV24-1 and TRBJ2-5; perhaps D is TRBD1 or TRBD2 (5 bases each). V was shortened by 3 bases and J by 9 bases, with 19 bases between the two germline ends. Germline values: CDR1 KGHDR, CDR2 SFDVKD. The CDR3 contains 15 residues. The CDR3 sequence: CATSDTKGRGEPQYY. As DNA, the CDR3 is TGTGCCACCAGTGATACAAAGGGACGGGGCGAGCCCCAGTACTAC.

At least ten counts were recorded for this clonotype. The chain has TRBV7-9 and TRBJ1-1; D might be TRBD1 (5 bases). V gave up 3 bases and J gave up 6 bases, with 11 bases separating them. The CDR3 covers 13 residues. Germline V lookup: CDR1 SEHNR, CDR2 FQNEAQ (reference sequence). CDR3 protein: CASSLGVVAEAFF. The CDR3, as DNA: TGTGCCAGCAGCTTGGGGGTGGTCGCTGAAGCTTTCTTT.

The chain employs TRBV29-1 and TRBJ2-5, with a tentative D call TRBD1 (6 bases). V gave up 5 bases and J gave up 5 bases, with 12 bases separating them. CDR3 size: 12 residues. CDR1 is SQVTM and CDR2 is ANQGSEA in the germline V gene. This CDR3 is CSVLTRGETQYF. CDR3 nucleotide sequence: TGCAGCGTTCTAACCAGGGGTGAGACCCAGTACTTC.